This T cell receptor (beta chain) was sequenced for a study of technical replicates of blood from several donors. J gave up 1 base and V 1 base, and 3 bases lay outside the gene matches. Germline assignment: CDR1 SGHNT and CDR2 YENEEA. The CDR3 runs 17 residues. Profiling relied on immunoSEQ multiplex PCR, and the TCRdb table lists in-frame clones only, not all of them. The sample comprises over 55,000 clones, around 87% of which are singletons, and around 5.2% rests with the top ten. This rearrangement joins TRBV11-3 to TRBJ2-6, with TRBD1 matching over 8 bases. The sequence came from a human donor in good health. Some clones in this sample may be carry-over from other donors' samples. Sequencing used PBMCs. The CDR3 reads CASSLGQGASGANVLTF. DNA for the CDR3: TGTGCCAGCAGCTTAGGTCAGGGGGCTTCTGGGGCCAACGTCCTGACTTTC.